These 4 T cell receptor beta chains were all obtained from the same sample, sequenced in a study of long-term antiretroviral therapy in people with HIV. Assay version v3.0 of immunoSEQ was used, and it was run at survey level. Repertoires were generated with immunoSEQ multiplex PCR, while TCRdb's copy carries only in-frame clones and drops some. Among about 21,000 clones listed, about 88% were seen once. This sample comprised unsorted PBMCs, obtained 2.3 years after starting antiretroviral therapy. These receptors were collected from a man in his 60s with HIV.

This chain joins TRBV6-1 and TRBJ1-2; D is ambiguous. V lost 3 bases and J lost 8, with 13 bases in between. The CDR3 is made up of 13 amino acids. Germline-derived CDR1 and CDR2 are MNHNS and SASEGT. The DNA for the CDR3 is TGTGCCAGCAGTGACTGGGATCTAAGAGGCTACACCTTC. This gives the protein CASSDWDLRGYTF.

The V gene is TRBV5-6, the J gene TRBJ1-2; no reliable D call. The CDR3 has 16 residues. Trimming cost V 3 bases and J 2 bases, with 17 bases left between them. Germline-derived CDR1 and CDR2 are SGHDT and YYEEEE. CDR3 loop: CASSYLGGQPNYGYTF. DNA of the CDR3: TGTGCCAGCAGCTACCTGGGTGGGCAACCGAACTATGGCTACACCTTC.

A note on this clone: The sample has other DNA sequences that encode this CDR3 too. The chain combines TRBV6-5 with TRBJ2-3; 8 nucleotides align to TRBD2. Germline CDR1 reads MNHEY; CDR2 reads SVGAGI. J gave up 6 bases and V 4 bases, and 3 bases lay outside the gene matches. There are 13 residues in the CDR3. CDR3 protein: CASSFAGGDTQYF. DNA of the CDR3: TGTGCCAGCAGTTTCGCGGGGGGCGATACGCAGTATTTT.

This clone was recorded once. The chain employs TRBV29-1 and TRBJ2-7, with unresolved D. Germline CDR1 reads SQVTM; CDR2 reads ANQGSEA. This CDR3 is built from 12 residues. V shed 0 bases and J shed 4 bases, with 7 bases lying between them. The CDR3, as DNA: TGCAGCGTTGAAGATGGGTGGTACGAGCAGTACTTC. As protein: CSVEDGWYEQYF.